This is a list of T cell receptor beta chains from one sample in a study of T cell responses to AZD1222 COVID-19 vaccine. Assay used: immunoSEQ multiplex PCR; TCRdb lists only in-frame clones, some missing. This table holds 110,000 to 150,000 clones, 90% to 95% found once. The material sequenced was peripheral blood, taken on day 0 of AZD1222 vaccination. Receptor source: an adult in good health. Each CDR3 is given with its conserved first and last residue. A D gene is named only where the DNA matches it firmly. Part of the rows lack a size; the others show once, few, many or a class for expanded clones.

clone size: NA; V gene: TRBV28; J gene: TRBJ1-4; D gene: NA; CDR3 protein: CASSFRTATNEKLFF; CDR3 DNA: TGTGCCAGCAGTTTCCGGACGGCAACTAATGAAAAACTGTTTTTT
clone size: NA; V gene: TRBV7-2; J gene: TRBJ2-3; D gene: TRBD2; CDR3 protein: CASSNSGGASTDTQYF; CDR3 DNA: TGTGCCAGCAGCAATAGCGGGGGCGCTAGCACAGATACGCAGTATTTT
clone size: NA; V gene: TRBV4-1; J gene: TRBJ1-5; D gene: NA; CDR3 protein: CASSQEEAQPQHF; CDR3 DNA: TGCGCCAGCAGCCAAGAAGAAGCTCAGCCCCAGCATTTT
clone size: NA; V gene: TRBV6-6; J gene: TRBJ2-3; D gene: TRBD1; CDR3 protein: CASTRTGGTDTQYF; CDR3 DNA: TGTGCCAGCACCAGGACAGGGGGCACAGATACGCAGTATTTT
clone size: NA; V gene: TRBV2; J gene: TRBJ1-1; D gene: NA; CDR3 protein: CASSFMRVNTEAFF; CDR3 DNA: TGTGCCAGCAGTTTCATGAGGGTGAACACTGAAGCTTTCTTT
clone size: NA; V gene: TRBV10-1; J gene: TRBJ2-7; D gene: NA; CDR3 protein: CASSPGLTGYEQYF; CDR3 DNA: TGCGCCAGCAGCCCGGGGCTAACGGGCTACGAGCAGTACTTC
clone size: NA; V gene: TRBV7-8; J gene: TRBJ2-2; D gene: TRBD2; CDR3 protein: CASSFSTSGGSGELFF; CDR3 DNA: TGTGCCAGCAGCTTTAGCACTAGCGGGGGTTCCGGGGAGCTGTTTTTT
clone size: once; V gene: TRBV3-1/TRBV3-2; J gene: TRBJ1-2; D gene: NA; CDR3 protein: CASSQDYEVHYGYTF; CDR3 DNA: TGTGCCAGCAGCCAAGATTATGAGGTCCACTATGGCTACACCTTC
clone size: NA; V gene: TRBV18; J gene: TRBJ1-2; D gene: NA; CDR3 protein: CASSPGQNNFYTF; CDR3 DNA: TGTGCCAGCTCACCCGGACAGAACAACTTCTACACCTTC
clone size: NA; V gene: TRBV25-1; J gene: TRBJ2-1; D gene: NA; CDR3 protein: CASSERGGVGNEQFF; CDR3 DNA: TGTGCCAGCAGTGAAAGAGGCGGGGTGGGCAATGAGCAGTTCTTC
clone size: NA; V gene: TRBV11-3; J gene: TRBJ2-1; D gene: TRBD2; CDR3 protein: CASRRSGGGSLNEQFF; CDR3 DNA: TGTGCCAGCAGACGTAGCGGGGGGGGCAGTTTGAATGAGCAGTTCTTC
clone size: once; V gene: TRBV19; J gene: TRBJ2-7; D gene: NA; CDR3 protein: CASSFPGGAYEQYF; CDR3 DNA: TGTGCCAGTAGTTTCCCAGGGGGGGCCTACGAGCAGTACTTC
clone size: NA; V gene: TRBV13; J gene: TRBJ1-5; D gene: NA; CDR3 protein: CASSLVQDGQPQHF; CDR3 DNA: TGTGCCAGCAGCTTGGTTCAGGACGGTCAGCCCCAGCATTTT
clone size: NA; V gene: TRBV6-5; J gene: TRBJ1-6; D gene: NA; CDR3 protein: CASSPWRSNSPLHF; CDR3 DNA: TGTGCCAGCAGCCCCTGGAGAAGTAATTCACCCCTCCACTTT
clone size: NA; V gene: TRBV30; J gene: TRBJ1-5; D gene: TRBD1; CDR3 protein: CAWSAGQLNQPQHF; CDR3 DNA: TGTGCCTGGAGTGCGGGACAGCTGAATCAGCCCCAGCATTTT